These 31 T cell receptor beta chains were sequenced from one sample in a study of identical twins. Each CDR3 protein is one row after TCRdb ran MiXCR on the 5' RACE reads. Among hundreds of thousands of distinct CDR3 sequences listed, 9% to 15% were seen once. These data also featured in a second study, about yellow fever vaccine responses in identical twins.

The sample consisted of PBMCs. The receptors here all came from a woman aged 18-30 years in good health.

To note about this clonotype: The CDR3 ends on some other residue instead of the conserved phenylalanine or tryptophan, so this is likely a read error. The chain has TRBV11-1 and TRBJ2-7, with 7 bases fitting TRBD1. This CDR3 is 12 amino acids long. The germline V gene encodes CDR1 SGHAT and CDR2 FQDESV (reference sequence). Losses at the gene ends were 5 bases for V and 6 bases for J; bases not matched to a gene: 4. CDR3 in DNA: TGTGCCAGCAGCCCGACAGGGACCGAGCAGTACGAC. Encoded protein: CASSPTGTEQYD.

The rearrangement joins TRBV27 to TRBJ2-7; D is perhaps TRBD1 or TRBD2 (6 bases each). This CDR3 contains 15 residues. Germline V gives CDR1 MNHEY, CDR2 SMNVEV (reference sequence). V was trimmed by 6 bases and J by 2 bases, leaving 17 bases between them. The CDR3 nucleotides read TGTGCCAGCAGGGGGGCCGGGACTCCCGCCTACGAGCAGTACTTC. Encoded protein: CASRGAGTPAYEQYF.

This clonotype came up many times. The chain links TRBV28 to TRBJ1-1; D unclear. The germline gives CDR1 MDHEN, CDR2 SYDVKM. V gave up 2 bases and J gave up 0 bases, with 16 bases separating them. CDR3 size: 17 residues. CDR3 DNA: TGTGCCAGCAGTTTAAAGGCGTGGACTACGATGAACACTGAAGCTTTCTTT. It specifies CASSLKAWTTMNTEAFF.

This clonotype turned up a few times. The chain is built from TRBV7-9 and TRBJ2-1; perhaps TRBD1 as D (5 bases). Trimming shortened V by 6 bases and J by 7 bases, and 13 bases separated the two germline ends. The CDR3 runs 13 residues. Per germline, CDR1 SEHNR and CDR2 FQNEAQ (reference sequence). The CDR3: CASSWVPGNEQFF. The CDR3 DNA sequence: TGTGCCAGCAGTTGGGTCCCAGGGAATGAGCAGTTCTTC.

The chain combines TRBV10-3 with TRBJ2-6; 9 bases line up with TRBD1. The germline gives CDR1 ENHRY, CDR2 SYGVKD. The CDR3 contains 18 residues. Trimming at V came to 5 bases and at J to 0 bases, leaving 8 bases not matched to a gene. The CDR3 here is CAISTRTGVFSGANVLTF. In DNA, the CDR3 is TGTGCCATCAGTACGAGGACAGGGGTGTTCTCTGGGGCCAACGTCCTGACTTTC.

This clonotype was seen a few times. As DNA, the CDR3 is TGTGCCAGCAGCCCCGACGGCCACCACAATCAGCCCCAGCATTTT. Translating it yields CASSPDGHHNQPQHF. J is TRBJ1-5 and V is TRBV7-9; D not resolved. The germline V and J ends were trimmed by 5 bases and 3 bases, with 14 bases remaining between them. CDR1 and CDR2 (germline): SEHNR, FQNEAQ (reference sequence). CDR3 length: 15 residues.

There are a few counts of this clonotype. The chain uses TRBV6-2 or TRBV6-3 and TRBJ1-2; the D is unclear. The V end lost 8 bases, the J end lost 0 bases, and 16 bases lay between the germline ends. CDR1 is MNHEY and CDR2 is SVGEGT in the germline V gene. There are 15 residues in the CDR3. The CDR3 DNA reads TGTGCCAGCGCCCCCGTCTTAAGCTCTAACTATGGCTACACCTTC. The encoded protein is CASAPVLSSNYGYTF.

The J gene is TRBJ2-3, the V gene TRBV20-1, with 10 bases matching TRBD2. This CDR3 spans 16 amino acids. J was trimmed by 2 bases and V by 6 bases; bases with no gene match: 11. Germline values: CDR1 DFQATT, CDR2 SNEGSKA (reference sequence). The CDR3 coding sequence is TGCAGTGCACCCCTAAGACTAGCGGGCCTCACAGATACGCAGTATTTT. Amino acids: CSAPLRLAGLTDTQYF.

This clonotype was seen repeatedly, ten times or more. This chain uses TRBV5-6 with TRBJ2-3; 10 bases match TRBD2. The germline gives CDR1 SGHDT, CDR2 YYEEEE. The CDR3 is 16 amino acids. The trim removed 5 bases at V and 0 bases at J, leaving 6 bases unmatched. CDR3 in amino acids: CASRRTSGASTDTQYF. The CDR3 DNA follows: TGTGCCAGCAGACGAACTAGCGGGGCTAGCACAGATACGCAGTATTTT.

This clonotype showed up just a few times. V is TRBV5-5 and J is TRBJ2-5; D possibly matches TRBD1 or TRBD2 (5 bases each). V was pared by 2 bases and J by 4 bases, with 9 bases between. CDR3 length: 13 residues. From germline, CDR1 is SGHKS and CDR2 YYEKEE (reference sequence). The CDR3 coding sequence is TGTGCCAGCAGCTTTAGAGGGGCAGAGACCCAGTACTTC. Its protein product is CASSFRGAETQYF.

This clonotype occurred a few times. This chain connects TRBV7-8 to TRBJ2-3; TRBD1 matches at 7 bases. Germline V CDR1 and CDR2: SGHVS, FQNEAQ. Unmatched junction bases numbered 9, after V lost 5 bases and J lost 1 base. The CDR3 runs 16 residues. CDR3 sequence reads: CASSPSSGQGTDTQYF. The CDR3 nucleotides are TGTGCCAGCAGCCCTAGTTCTGGACAGGGCACAGATACGCAGTATTTT.

The V call is TRBV5-1, the J call TRBJ2-1, with D possibly matching TRBD1 (5 bases). The V end lost 0 bases, the J end lost 0 bases, and 7 bases lay between the germline ends. The CDR3 spans 15 residues. Per germline, CDR1 SGHRS and CDR2 YFSETQ. This chain's CDR3 is CASSLETASYNEQFF. CDR3 DNA sequence: TGCGCCAGCAGCTTGGAGACAGCCTCCTACAATGAGCAGTTCTTC.

Many counts were recorded for this clonotype. The J gene is TRBJ1-1, the V gene TRBV5-1; a possible D gene is TRBD1 (6 bases). The CDR3 is made up of 15 amino acids. Looked up from germline, CDR1 is SGHRS and CDR2 is YFSETQ. Trimming pared 7 bases from V and 0 bases from J, leaving 16 bases between. The DNA for the CDR3 is TGCGCCAGCTCCCGTGGCGGGGACATGAACACTGAAGCTTTCTTT. This encodes CASSRGGDMNTEAFF.

The J gene is TRBJ2-2, the V gene TRBV28; D perhaps matches TRBD2 (6 bases). The germline V gene has CDR1 MDHEN and CDR2 SYDVKM. The CDR3 totals 15 residues. V shed 8 bases and J shed 0 bases, with 13 bases lying between them. CDR3 sequence reads: CASGRELSNTGELFF. The CDR3 DNA follows: TGTGCCAGCGGTCGGGAGCTATCGAACACCGGGGAGCTGTTTTTT.

V gene TRBV27 combines with J gene TRBJ2-1; 7 bases line up with TRBD2. J gave up 10 bases and V 6 bases, and 9 bases lay outside the gene matches. The germline CDR1 and CDR2 sequences are MNHEY and SMNVEV (reference sequence). The length of the CDR3 is 13 residues. The CDR3 sequence: CASSPAGKREQFF. CDR3 in DNA: TGTGCCAGCAGCCCAGCGGGGAAAAGGGAGCAGTTCTTC.

The chain couples TRBV10-3 to TRBJ1-3; D is unclear. The CDR3 has 12 amino acids. Per germline, CDR1 ENHRY and CDR2 SYGVKD. The V gene lost 10 bases and the J gene lost 3 bases, with 10 bases spanning the gap. CDR3 in amino acids: CANSYGGNTIYF. The CDR3 DNA sequence: TGTGCCAACTCATACGGTGGAAACACCATATATTTT.

This clonotype appeared a few times. V and J are TRBV6-1 and TRBJ1-1; 8 bases are a match to TRBD1. With 6 bases clipped from V and 5 bases from J, the junction kept 8 bases outside the gene matches. The germline gives CDR1 MNHNS, CDR2 SASEGT. The CDR3 sequence is 14 residues long. The CDR3 loop reads CASRVGQGGTEAFF. The CDR3 bases are TGTGCCAGCAGGGTCGGACAGGGTGGAACTGAAGCTTTCTTT.

This chain links TRBV12-3 or TRBV12-4 with TRBJ1-1; TRBD1 might be the D (6 bases). The CDR3 runs to 14 residues. The V gene lost 3 bases and the J gene lost 5 bases, with 13 bases spanning the gap. DNA for the CDR3: TGTGCCAGCAGTTTTTTGGGACAAAGGACTGAAGCTTTCTTT. Translation: CASSFLGQRTEAFF.

This clonotype was seen a handful of times. This sequence joins TRBV20-1 and TRBJ2-1; TRBD2 agrees at 7 bases. Germline V gene sequence: CDR1 DFQATT, CDR2 SNEGSKA (reference sequence). Trimming cost V 6 bases and J 6 bases; bases outside gene matches: 8. The length of the CDR3 is 13 residues. The CDR3: CSAARGEVNEQFF. CDR3 coding DNA: TGCAGTGCCGCCCGGGGGGAAGTCAATGAGCAGTTCTTC.

The J gene is TRBJ2-3, the V gene TRBV27; D call uncertain. The CDR3 contains 15 residues. The germline gives CDR1 MNHEY, CDR2 SMNVEV (reference sequence). The V gene lost 4 bases and the J gene lost 0 bases, with 11 bases spanning the gap. The CDR3 region is CASSSFGGSTDTQYF. The CDR3 nucleotides are TGTGCCAGCAGTTCCTTCGGTGGGAGCACAGATACGCAGTATTTT.

V and J are TRBV7-2 and TRBJ2-5, with 10 bases aligning to TRBD2. Per the germline V gene, CDR1 is SGHTA and CDR2 is FQGNSA. J lost 2 bases, V lost 1 base, and 4 bases had no gene match. The length of the CDR3 is 16 residues. The CDR3 nucleotides read TGTGCCAGCAGCTTAGTACTAGCGGGGAATCAAGAGACCCAGTACTTC. This gives the protein CASSLVLAGNQETQYF.

Only a few counts were recorded for this clonotype. V usage is TRBV20-1 and J usage is TRBJ1-4; 7 bases fit TRBD1. The V gene's germline CDR1 is DFQATT and CDR2 SNEGSKA (reference sequence). V shed 3 bases, J shed 8 bases, and the junction held 12 bases outside the gene matches. This CDR3 has 15 residues. CDR3 protein: CSASQIDRVGEKLFF. The DNA for the CDR3 is TGCAGTGCTAGTCAAATAGACAGGGTGGGGGAAAAACTGTTTTTT.

This clonotype appeared a few times. This sequence joins TRBV10-3 and TRBJ1-1, with D perhaps matching TRBD1 (6 bases). Germline V gene sequence: CDR1 ENHRY, CDR2 SYGVKD. The germline V and J ends were trimmed by 8 bases and 2 bases, with 9 bases remaining between them. The CDR3 has 12 amino acids. The CDR3 loop reads CAIGTTNTEAFF. The CDR3 DNA reads TGTGCCATCGGGACAACCAACACTGAAGCTTTCTTT.

The chain carries TRBV5-1 and TRBJ2-7, with 9 positions matching TRBD1. Germline V CDR1 and CDR2: SGHRS, YFSETQ. CDR3 length equals 15 residues. J was trimmed by 1 base and V by 3 bases; bases with no gene match: 5. The CDR3, as DNA: TGCGCCAGCAGCTGGGGGACAGGGCGGTCCTACGAGCAGTACTTC. This translates into CASSWGTGRSYEQYF.

The chain links TRBV5-1 to TRBJ2-3; a possible D gene is TRBD1 (6 bases). The length of the CDR3 is 17 residues. V was clipped by 4 bases and J by 0 bases, with 18 bases between them. Germline lookup yields CDR1 SGHRS and CDR2 YFSETQ. The CDR3 nucleotides read TGCGCCAGCAGCGCAAGGACAGCCACTACTAGCACAGATACGCAGTATTTT. Translated, it gives CASSARTATTSTDTQYF.

The CDR3 loop is CASSLADRVMETQYF. CDR3 nucleotides: TGTGCCAGCAGTTTAGCGGACAGGGTGATGGAGACCCAGTACTTC. V and J are TRBV28 and TRBJ2-5, with 8 bases lining up with TRBD1. V lost 2 bases to trimming and J lost 5 bases; unmatched junction nucleotides: 7. Germline V gene data show CDR1 as MDHEN and CDR2 as SYDVKM. The CDR3 is 15 amino acids.

The chain uses TRBV5-1 and TRBJ2-1, with 9 positions matching TRBD2. The CDR3 is 16 amino acids. Trimming at V came to 1 base and at J to 8 bases, leaving 10 bases not matched to a gene. The V gene's germline CDR1 is SGHRS and CDR2 YFSETQ. CDR3 sequence reads: CASSLSIAGVGDEQFF. The CDR3, as DNA: TGCGCCAGCAGCTTGAGTATAGCGGGAGTTGGGGATGAGCAGTTCTTC.

The rearrangement joins TRBV13 to TRBJ2-5; TRBD2 matches at 10 bases. V lost 3 bases, J lost 4 bases, and 17 bases stayed unmatched. The germline V gene encodes CDR1 PRHDT and CDR2 FYEKMQ (reference sequence). The CDR3 consists of 19 residues. The CDR3 reads CASSFTGAPEREGRETQYF. The DNA of the CDR3 is TGTGCCAGCAGCTTCACAGGGGCCCCCGAGCGGGAGGGCCGAGAGACCCAGTACTTC. The full variable domain, its missing parts supplied by reference TRBV13 and TRBJ2-5, is AAGVIQSPRHLIKEKRETATLKCYPIPRHDTVYWYQQGPGQDPQFLISFYEKMQSDKGSIPDRFSAQQFSDYHSELNMSSLELGDSALYFCASSFTGAPEREGRETQYFGPGTRLLVL.

This clonotype has only a few counts. The rearrangement uses TRBV24-1 and TRBJ2-3; 9 bases are a match to TRBD1. This CDR3 comprises 17 residues. Germline assignment: CDR1 KGHDR and CDR2 SFDVKD. V was clipped by 4 bases and J by 2 bases; unmatched bases: 9. For the CDR3, the DNA is TGTGCCACCAGTGAAACGTTCCGGGACAGGGACACAGATACGCAGTATTTT. Translating it yields CATSETFRDRDTDTQYF.

This rearrangement joins TRBV2 to TRBJ1-5; the D gene is possibly TRBD1 (6 bases). V was cut by 6 bases and J by 0 bases, with 9 bases left in between. Per germline, CDR1 SNHLY and CDR2 FYNNEI. The CDR3 extends over 14 amino acids. The CDR3 DNA follows: TGTGCCAGCAGGAGACAGGTTAGCAATCAGCCCCAGCATTTT. Translated: CASRRQVSNQPQHF. The complete variable domain, with remaining parts taken from reference TRBV2 and TRBJ1-5, reads EPEVTQTPSHQVTQMGQEVILRCVPISNHLYFYWYRQILGQKVEFLVSFYNNEISEKSEIFDDQFSVERPDGSNFTLKIRSTKLEDSAMYFCASRRQVSNQPQHFGDGTRLSIL.

The rearrangement uses TRBV20-1 and TRBJ1-1; TRBD1 aligns across 8 bases. CDR3 length: 19 residues. Germline V gene lookup returns CDR1 DFQATT and CDR2 SNEGSKA (reference sequence). Trimming removed 3 bases from V and 0 bases from J; junction bases left unmatched: 18. CDR3 sequence (DNA): TGCAGTGCTAGGCAAGGACAGGGACCCCGGCGGGGAATGAACACTGAAGCTTTCTTT. Its translation is CSARQGQGPRRGMNTEAFF.